This T cell receptor (beta chain) was retrieved from a study of cytomegalovirus exposure and HLA in healthy donors. On the study more broadly: Within the Caucasian-associated ancestry cluster were around four fifths of the approximately 400 genotyped donors.

Overall study results and limits: Later analysis showed most CMV-associated TCR beta chains appearing HLA-restricted. Among the CMV-associated chains, a few were confirmed in vitro as specific for CMV antigens.

On this clone: What it binds is not known.

Nominally healthy donors were sampled, though unrecorded immune exposures were likely. PCR employed 60 Vbeta and 13 Jbeta primers. TCRdb's table, derived via immunoSEQ multiplex PCR, lists solely in-frame clones and lacks some. The table includes 90,000 to 100,000 clones, just under 70% detected once. The V and J ends lost 1 base and 7 bases respectively, with 13 bases between them. The CDR3 totals 15 residues. CDR1 is LGHNA and CDR2 is YSLEER in the germline V gene. Sequences were obtained from PBMCs. The chain has TRBV4-3 and TRBJ2-2, with TRBD2 as a possible D gene (6 bases). The clonotype was recovered from a man aged 50-60 years in good health and CMV-seronegative. The CDR3 loop is CASSQAPMTSGELFF. CDR3 sequence (DNA): TGCGCCAGCAGCCAAGCCCCGATGACTAGCGGGGAGCTGTTTTTT.